Reported below is one TCR beta chain. Its target is unknown. The method was immunoSEQ multiplex PCR; TCRdb's version includes in-frame clones alone and lacks a portion of them. The table shows about 64,000 clones, with roughly 89% occurring only once. Germline V lookup: CDR1 MNHEY, CDR2 SMNVEV (reference sequence). The CDR3 is made up of 13 amino acids. V gave up 3 bases and J gave up 3 bases, with 8 bases separating them. The data originate from a study of OX40 agonist ivuxolimab in advanced cancers. Study context: Treatment of patients was with ivuxolimab, an agonistic anti-OX40 (CD134) antibody. Patients receiving dose escalation had hepatocellular carcinoma, melanoma, renal cell or head and neck cancer.

Study outcomes and limitations: Among the least clonally expanded were partial responders at 0.1-3.0 mg/kg. Mean expanded clone counts were higher in CD8+ than CD4+ T cells.

Sequenced here: CD4+ or CD8+ T cells sorted from blood, sampled in a trial of the OX40 agonist ivuxolimab. The receptor was derived from an adult with an advanced solid tumor such as melanoma, head and neck, liver or kidney cancer. The chain uses TRBV27 and TRBJ1-1, with D hard to call. The CDR3 coding sequence is TGTGCCAGCAGTTTGGTCCAGGACACTGAAGCTTTCTTT. The encoded protein is CASSLVQDTEAFF.